The T cell receptor beta chain under discussion was sequenced for a study of control samples from healthy donors and cancer patients. A few counts support this clone. Germline-derived CDR1 and CDR2 are MGHDK and SYGVNS. The CDR3 consists of 15 residues. V gave up 2 bases and J gave up 9 bases, with 17 bases separating them. Repertoires were generated with immunoSEQ multiplex PCR, while TCRdb's copy carries only in-frame clones and drops some. The table shows 130,000 or so clones, with just under 90% occurring only once. This chain uses TRBV25-1 with TRBJ2-1, with a weak D call TRBD2 (6 bases). This clonotype originated in a man between 50 and 59 years old with head and neck cancer. Sequences were obtained from PBMCs. This CDR3 is CASSESVGTPSEQFF. CDR3 sequence (DNA): TGTGCCAGCAGTGAAAGCGTTGGGACTCCGAGTGAGCAGTTCTTC. Combining the CDR3 with reference TRBV25-1 and TRBJ2-1 gives the whole variable domain EADIYQTPRYLVIGTGKKITLECSQTMGHDKMYWYQQDPGMELHLIHYSYGVNSTEKGDLSSESTVSRIRTEHFPLTLESARPSHTSQYLCASSESVGTPSEQFFGPGTRLTVL.